These T cell receptor beta chains were read from a single sample in a study of regulatory T cells in long-lasting Graves disease. One entry per CDR3 protein results from TCRdb running MiXCR on the multiplex PCR reads. The profile covers some 420,000 distinct CDR3 sequences, with about 22% appearing a single time and approximately 14% taken by the ten largest. The sample here was peripheral blood mononuclear cells (PBMCs), taken when the disease was refractory, from a patient treated with antithyroid drugs. The receptors were gathered from a female donor with Graves disease. CDR3s include the opening cysteine and the closing phenylalanine or tryptophan. A D gene is named only where the DNA matches it firmly. Size tells how often a clone was seen (once, few, many) or the class of an expanded clone, and some rows leave it out.

D gene	V gene	clone size	J gene	CDR3 protein	CDR3 DNA
-	TRBV27	many	TRBJ1-5	CASSLSKKGRDGQPQHF	TGTGCCAGCAGTTTATCGAAGAAGGGCAGGGATGGTCAGCCCCAGCATTTT
-	TRBV6-1	few	TRBJ2-4	CASSEAPGGYIQYF	TGTGCCAGCAGTGAAGCGCCAGGGGGGTACATTCAGTACTTC
-	TRBV7-6	few	TRBJ1-6	CASSLDAGKTLNSPLHF	TGTGCCAGCAGCTTGGACGCAGGGAAAACTTTGAATTCACCCCTCCACTTT
TRBD1	TRBV10-3	many	TRBJ1-6	CAINEQDRAGNSPLHF	TGTGCCATCAACGAACAGGACAGGGCTGGAAATTCACCCCTCCACTTT
-	TRBV19	-	TRBJ2-7	CASSIRRGNYEQYF	TGTGCCAGTAGTATTCGAAGGGGGAACTACGAGCAGTACTTC
-	TRBV3-1	-	TRBJ1-2	CASSQVRGAAGGYTF	TGTGCCAGCAGCCAAGTTAGAGGGGCCGCTGGAGGCTACACCTTC
TRBD1	TRBV6-5	-	TRBJ2-7	CASSYSGTANSYEQYF	TGTGCCAGCAGTTACTCGGGGACAGCAAATTCCTACGAGCAGTACTTC
-	TRBV30	-	TRBJ1-6	CARGAGNSPLHF	TGTGCCCGAGGGGCGGGTAATTCACCCCTCCACTTT
-	TRBV6-5	-	TRBJ1-2	CASSYLGLQGRFGYTF	TGTGCCAGCAGTTACTTAGGCCTCCAGGGGAGGTTTGGCTACACCTTC
-	TRBV2	many	TRBJ1-1	CASSVRHYTEAFF	TGTGCCAGCAGTGTGAGGCACTACACTGAAGCTTTCTTT
TRBD1	TRBV2	many	TRBJ1-6	CASSPQETGANSPLHF	TGTGCCAGCAGTCCGCAAGAGACAGGGGCTAATTCACCCCTCCACTTT
-	TRBV20-1	few	TRBJ2-7	CSASGGAPTSSYEQYF	TGCAGTGCTAGCGGCGGGGCCCCTACTAGCTCCTACGAGCAGTACTTC
TRBD1	TRBV7-2	many	TRBJ1-2	CASSGTGTYGYTF	TGTGCCAGCAGTGGGACAGGGACGTATGGCTACACCTTC
-	TRBV2	-	TRBJ2-2	CASSEQGYGELFF	TGTGCCAGCAGTGAGCAGGGGTACGGGGAGCTGTTTTTT
-	TRBV7-9	few	TRBJ2-7	CASSFERASYGQYF	TGTGCCAGCAGCTTTGAGCGCGCTTCCTACGGGCAGTACTTC
-	TRBV25-1	-	TRBJ2-5	CASSELDGEETQYF	TGTGCCAGCAGTGAATTGGACGGGGAAGAGACCCAGTACTTC
-	TRBV10-3	few	TRBJ2-5	CAISPGRGETQYF	TGTGCCATCAGCCCCGGACGTGGAGAGACCCAGTACTTC
-	TRBV11-3	-	TRBJ2-5	CASSSESTGLQETQYF	TGTGCCAGCAGTTCAGAATCGACGGGGCTCCAAGAGACCCAGTACTTC
-	TRBV28	many	TRBJ2-7	CASSLLSWQSGRNEQYF	TGTGCCAGCAGTTTACTTTCGTGGCAGAGTGGACGGAACGAGCAGTACTTC
TRBD1	TRBV20-1	many	TRBJ2-5	CSALLGDRDSETQYF	TGCAGTGCCCTCCTCGGGGACAGGGACTCCGAGACCCAGTACTTC
-	TRBV30	few	TRBJ2-5	CAWSPGPHQETQYF	TGTGCCTGGAGTCCGGGCCCACACCAAGAGACCCAGTACTTC
-	TRBV6-1	-	TRBJ2-3	CASGLRADTQYF	TGTGCCAGCGGCTTGAGGGCAGATACGCAGTATTTT
-	TRBV19	-	TRBJ1-5	CASSIGEGGGPQHF	TGTGCCAGTAGTATCGGCGAGGGGGGGGGGCCCCAGCATTTT
-	TRBV12-5	few	TRBJ2-5	CASGPRLETQYF	TGTGCTAGTGGTCCGAGACTGGAGACCCAGTACTTC
-	TRBV7-9	few	TRBJ1-5	CASSSVSGKPQHF	TGTGCCAGCAGCTCCGTTAGTGGGAAGCCCCAGCATTTT
TRBD1	TRBV2	many	TRBJ1-5	CASRRDRGINQPQHF	TGTGCCAGCAGGAGGGACAGGGGCATCAATCAGCCCCAGCATTTT
TRBD2	TRBV27	-	TRBJ2-7	CASSSTGTSGSNGYF	TGTGCCAGCAGTTCGACCGGGACTAGCGGGAGTAATGGTTACTTC
-	TRBV7-9	-	TRBJ1-2	CASSSGRGNYGYTF	TGTGCCAGCAGCTCGGGACGGGGTAACTATGGCTACACCTTC
-	TRBV29-1	-	TRBJ1-2	CSVEEGSTNYYGYTF	TGCAGCGTTGAAGAGGGGTCCACCAACTACTATGGCTACACCTTC
-	TRBV20-1	-	TRBJ1-4	CSAPGGPRNEKLFF	TGCAGTGCCCCGGGGGGACCGCGAAATGAAAAACTGTTTTTT
-	TRBV28	few	TRBJ2-5	CASRTVWGVETQYF	TGTGCCAGCAGGACGGTTTGGGGGGTAGAGACCCAGTACTTC
-	TRBV28	many	TRBJ2-7	CASSLDLYEQYF	TGTGCCAGCAGTTTAGACCTCTACGAGCAGTACTTC
-	TRBV3-1	few	TRBJ2-1	CASSQVRFEQFF	TGTGCCAGCAGCCAAGTGCGGTTTGAGCAGTTCTTC
-	TRBV20-1	-	TRBJ2-2	CSATGQHTGELFF	TGCAGTGCTACAGGACAGCACACCGGGGAGCTGTTTTTT
TRBD2	TRBV7-3	-	TRBJ2-7	CASSPRGGAVREQYF	TGTGCCAGCAGCCCACGGGGAGGGGCAGTGCGCGAGCAGTACTTC
TRBD2	TRBV7-2	many	TRBJ2-7	CASSLVSGGASLSYEQYF	TGTGCCAGCAGCTTAGTTAGCGGGGGCGCCTCCCTCTCCTACGAGCAGTACTTC
-	TRBV12-3/TRBV12-4	-	TRBJ2-2	CASSIGTLNTGELFF	TGTGCCAGCAGCATCGGGACTCTCAACACCGGGGAGCTGTTTTTT
-	TRBV6-1	many	TRBJ2-6	CASSLGSGANVLTF	TGTGCCAGCAGCTTGGGGTCTGGGGCCAACGTCCTGACTTTC
-	TRBV12-3/TRBV12-4	-	TRBJ2-1	CASSLAGHFYNEQFF	TGTGCCAGCAGTTTAGCGGGACATTTCTACAATGAGCAGTTCTTC
-	TRBV5-6	-	TRBJ1-6	CASSLGRLYNSPLHF	TGTGCCAGCAGCTTGGGGAGGTTATATAATTCACCCCTCCACTTT
-	TRBV11-2	few	TRBJ1-1	CASSFQGPQGTEAFF	TGTGCCAGCAGCTTTCAGGGGCCCCAAGGAACTGAAGCTTTCTTT
TRBD1	TRBV28	many	TRBJ2-7	CASQRTGGDNEQYF	TGTGCCAGCCAGAGGACAGGGGGCGATAACGAGCAGTACTTC
-	TRBV29-1	many	TRBJ2-2	CSVVLRGSSTTGELFF	TGCAGCGTTGTCCTCCGGGGGTCCTCGACGACCGGGGAGCTGTTTTTT
-	TRBV7-2	-	TRBJ1-1	CASSWRTSVRTEAFF	TGTGCCAGCAGCTGGAGGACATCGGTGCGCACTGAAGCTTTCTTT
-	TRBV18	few	TRBJ1-1	CASSLGSGARGEAFF	TGTGCCAGCTCACTCGGTTCAGGGGCGAGGGGTGAAGCTTTCTTT
-	TRBV12-3/TRBV12-4	many	TRBJ2-6	CASLGLGTSISGANVLTF	TGTGCCAGCCTGGGTCTGGGGACTTCTATCTCTGGGGCCAACGTCCTGACTTTC
-	TRBV28	-	TRBJ1-4	CASRAGGSKNEKLFF	TGTGCCAGCAGGGCTGGGGGGAGTAAGAATGAAAAACTGTTTTTT